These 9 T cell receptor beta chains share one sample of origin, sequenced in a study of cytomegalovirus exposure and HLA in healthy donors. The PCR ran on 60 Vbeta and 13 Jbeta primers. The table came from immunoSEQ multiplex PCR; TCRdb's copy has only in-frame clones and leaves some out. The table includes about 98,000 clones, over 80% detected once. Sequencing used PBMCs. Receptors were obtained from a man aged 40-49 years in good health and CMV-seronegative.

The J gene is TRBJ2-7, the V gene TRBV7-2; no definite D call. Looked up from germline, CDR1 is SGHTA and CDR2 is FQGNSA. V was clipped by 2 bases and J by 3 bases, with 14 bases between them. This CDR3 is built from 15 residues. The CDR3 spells CASSLNAVPVYEQYF. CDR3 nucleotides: TGTGCCAGCAGCTTAAACGCAGTGCCCGTCTACGAGCAGTACTTC.

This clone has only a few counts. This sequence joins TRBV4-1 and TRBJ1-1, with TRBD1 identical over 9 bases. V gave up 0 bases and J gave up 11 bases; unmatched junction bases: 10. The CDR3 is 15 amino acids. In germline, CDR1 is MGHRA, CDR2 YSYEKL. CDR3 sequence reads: CASSQEAQGASGAFF. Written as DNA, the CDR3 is TGCGCCAGCAGCCAAGAAGCACAGGGGGCAAGTGGGGCTTTCTTT.

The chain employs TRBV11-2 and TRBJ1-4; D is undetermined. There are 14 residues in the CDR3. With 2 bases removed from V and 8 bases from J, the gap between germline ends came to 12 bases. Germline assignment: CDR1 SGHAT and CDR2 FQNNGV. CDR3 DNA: TGTGCCAGCAGCTTAACGAGAGTTCGGGAAAAACTGTTTTTT. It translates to CASSLTRVREKLFF. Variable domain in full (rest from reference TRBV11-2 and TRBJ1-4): EAGVAQSPRYKIIEKRQSVAFWCNPISGHATLYWYQQILGQGPKLLIQFQNNGVVDDSQLPKDRFSAERLKGVDSTLKIQPAKLEDSAVYLCASSLTRVREKLFFGSGTQLSVL.

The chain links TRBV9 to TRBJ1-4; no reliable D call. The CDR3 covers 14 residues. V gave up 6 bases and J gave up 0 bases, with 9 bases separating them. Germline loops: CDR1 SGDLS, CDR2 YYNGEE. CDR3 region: CASMSRATNEKLFF. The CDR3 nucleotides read TGTGCCAGCATGTCCCGAGCAACTAATGAAAAACTGTTTTTT.

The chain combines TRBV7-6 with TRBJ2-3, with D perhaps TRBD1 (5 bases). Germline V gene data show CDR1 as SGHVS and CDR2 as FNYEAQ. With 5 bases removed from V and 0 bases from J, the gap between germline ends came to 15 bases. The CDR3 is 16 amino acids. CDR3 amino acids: CASSHRTSSSTDTQYF. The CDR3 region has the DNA TGTGCCAGCAGCCACCGGACAAGCTCTAGCACAGATACGCAGTATTTT.

In DNA form, the CDR3 reads TGTGCTAGTGGTTTGGGGGGAGTAGATACGCAGTATTTT. It specifies CASGLGGVDTQYF. The chain couples TRBV12-5 to TRBJ2-3, with a weak D call TRBD2 (5 bases). The CDR3 sequence is 13 residues long. Germline V CDR1 and CDR2: LGHNT, FRNRAP. Trimming cost V 1 base and J 5 bases, with 7 bases left between them.

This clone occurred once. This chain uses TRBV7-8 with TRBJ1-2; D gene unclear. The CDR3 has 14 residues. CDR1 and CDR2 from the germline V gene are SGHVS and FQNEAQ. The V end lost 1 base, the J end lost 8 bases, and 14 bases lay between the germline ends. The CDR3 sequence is CASSLGSSGGGYTF. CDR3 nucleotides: TGTGCCAGCAGCTTAGGGTCCAGCGGAGGGGGCTACACCTTC.

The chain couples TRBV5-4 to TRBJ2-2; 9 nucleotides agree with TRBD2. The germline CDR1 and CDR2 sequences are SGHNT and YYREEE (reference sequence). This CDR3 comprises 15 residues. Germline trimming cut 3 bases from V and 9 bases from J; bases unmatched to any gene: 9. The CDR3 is CASSWSGGGARELFF. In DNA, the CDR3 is TGTGCCAGCAGCTGGAGTGGCGGGGGGGCCAGGGAGCTGTTTTTT.

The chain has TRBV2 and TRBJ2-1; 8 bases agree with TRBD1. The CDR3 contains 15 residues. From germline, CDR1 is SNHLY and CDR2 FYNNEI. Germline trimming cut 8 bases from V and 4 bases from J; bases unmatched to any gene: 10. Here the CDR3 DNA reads TGTGCCAGCCCCGCCCTGGACAGGGCTTACAATGAGCAGTTCTTC. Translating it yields CASPALDRAYNEQFF.